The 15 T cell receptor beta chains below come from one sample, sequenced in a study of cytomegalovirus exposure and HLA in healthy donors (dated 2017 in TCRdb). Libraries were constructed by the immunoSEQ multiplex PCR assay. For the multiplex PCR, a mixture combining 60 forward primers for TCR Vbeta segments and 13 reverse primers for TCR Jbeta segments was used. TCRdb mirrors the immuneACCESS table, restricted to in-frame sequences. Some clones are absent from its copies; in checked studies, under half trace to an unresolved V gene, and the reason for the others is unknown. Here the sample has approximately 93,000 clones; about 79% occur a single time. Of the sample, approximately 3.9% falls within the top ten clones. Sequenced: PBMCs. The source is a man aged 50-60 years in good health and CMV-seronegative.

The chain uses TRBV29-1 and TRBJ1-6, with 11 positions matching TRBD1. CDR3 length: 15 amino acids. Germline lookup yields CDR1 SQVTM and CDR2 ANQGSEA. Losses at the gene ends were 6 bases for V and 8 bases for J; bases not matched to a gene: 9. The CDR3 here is CSVTWGTGGDSPLHF. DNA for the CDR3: TGCAGCGTAACCTGGGGGACAGGGGGAGATTCACCCCTCCACTTT.

The DNA of the CDR3 is TGTGCCAGCAGTCCGACAGGGAGCTATGGCTACACCTTC. As protein: CASSPTGSYGYTF. The genes are TRBV27 and TRBJ1-2, with 7 bases lining up with TRBD1. Germline loops: CDR1 MNHEY, CDR2 SMNVEV (reference sequence). Trimming cost V 5 bases and J 4 bases; bases outside gene matches: 4. This CDR3 is built from 13 residues.

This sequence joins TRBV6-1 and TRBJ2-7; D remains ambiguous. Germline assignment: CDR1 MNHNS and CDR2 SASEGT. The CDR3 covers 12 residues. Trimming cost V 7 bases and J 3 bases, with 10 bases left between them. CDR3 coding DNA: TGTGCCAGCACACCGGGTAACTACGAGCAGTACTTC. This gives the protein CASTPGNYEQYF.

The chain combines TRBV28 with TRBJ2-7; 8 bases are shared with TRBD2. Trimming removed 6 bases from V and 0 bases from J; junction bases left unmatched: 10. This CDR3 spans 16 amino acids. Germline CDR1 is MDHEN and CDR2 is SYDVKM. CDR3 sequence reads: CASRSAIAGLSYEQYF. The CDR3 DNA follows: TGTGCCAGCAGGTCAGCGATAGCGGGGCTCTCCTACGAGCAGTACTTC.

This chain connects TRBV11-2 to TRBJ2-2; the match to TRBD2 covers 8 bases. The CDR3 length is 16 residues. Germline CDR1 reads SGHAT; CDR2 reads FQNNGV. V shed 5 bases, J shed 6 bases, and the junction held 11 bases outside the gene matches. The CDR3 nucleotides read TGTGCCAGCAGCCGCGTAGCGGGATCCACCCCCGGGGAGCTGTTTTTT. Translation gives CASSRVAGSTPGELFF.

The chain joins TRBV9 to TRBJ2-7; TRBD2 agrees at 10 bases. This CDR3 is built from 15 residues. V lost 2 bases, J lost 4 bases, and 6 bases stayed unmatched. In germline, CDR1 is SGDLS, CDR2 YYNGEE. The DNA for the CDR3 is TGTGCCAGCAGCGTCAGTGGACTAGCGGAGTACGAGCAGTACTTC. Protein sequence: CASSVSGLAEYEQYF.

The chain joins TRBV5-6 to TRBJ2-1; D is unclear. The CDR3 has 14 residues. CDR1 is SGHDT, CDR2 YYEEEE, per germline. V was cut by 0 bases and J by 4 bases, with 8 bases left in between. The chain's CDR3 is CASSLVSSYNEQFF. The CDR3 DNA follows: TGTGCCAGCAGCTTGGTATCGTCTTACAATGAGCAGTTCTTC.

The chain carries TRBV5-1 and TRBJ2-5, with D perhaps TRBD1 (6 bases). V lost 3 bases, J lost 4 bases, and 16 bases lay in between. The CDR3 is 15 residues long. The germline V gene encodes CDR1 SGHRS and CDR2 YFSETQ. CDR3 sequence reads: CASSSSGTLGETQYF. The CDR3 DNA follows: TGCGCCAGCAGCTCCTCCGGGACATTGGGAGAGACCCAGTACTTC. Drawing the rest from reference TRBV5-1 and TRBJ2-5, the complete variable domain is KAGVTQTPRYLIKTRGQQVTLSCSPISGHRSVSWYQQTPGQGLQFLFEYFSETQRNKGNFPGRFSGRQFSNSRSEMNVSTLELGDSALYLCASSSSGTLGETQYFGPGTRLLVL.

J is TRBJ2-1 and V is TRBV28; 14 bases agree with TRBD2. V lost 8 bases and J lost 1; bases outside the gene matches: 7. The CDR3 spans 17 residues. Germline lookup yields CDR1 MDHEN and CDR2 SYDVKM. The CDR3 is CASRGTSGSRSYNEQFF. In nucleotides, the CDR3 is TGTGCCAGCCGCGGGACTAGCGGGAGTAGGTCCTACAATGAGCAGTTCTTC.

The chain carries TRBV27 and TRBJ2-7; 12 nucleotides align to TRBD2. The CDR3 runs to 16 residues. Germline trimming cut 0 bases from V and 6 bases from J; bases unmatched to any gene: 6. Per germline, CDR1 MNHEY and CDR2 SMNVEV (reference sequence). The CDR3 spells CASSLSLAGGIAEQYF. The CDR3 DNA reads TGTGCCAGCAGTTTATCACTAGCGGGAGGTATAGCCGAGCAGTACTTC.

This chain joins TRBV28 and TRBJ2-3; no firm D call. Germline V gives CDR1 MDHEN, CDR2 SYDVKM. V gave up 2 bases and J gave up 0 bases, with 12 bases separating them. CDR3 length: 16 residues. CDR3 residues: CASSLTSPTSTDTQYF. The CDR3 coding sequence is TGTGCCAGCAGTTTAACGAGCCCTACTAGCACAGATACGCAGTATTTT.

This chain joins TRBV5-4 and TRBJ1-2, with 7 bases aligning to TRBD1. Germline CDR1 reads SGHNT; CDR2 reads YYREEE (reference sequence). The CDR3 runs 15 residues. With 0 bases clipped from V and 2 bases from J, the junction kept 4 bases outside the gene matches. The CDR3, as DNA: TGTGCCAGCAGCTTGGTTAGGGGGCTGAACTATGGCTACACCTTC. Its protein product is CASSLVRGLNYGYTF.

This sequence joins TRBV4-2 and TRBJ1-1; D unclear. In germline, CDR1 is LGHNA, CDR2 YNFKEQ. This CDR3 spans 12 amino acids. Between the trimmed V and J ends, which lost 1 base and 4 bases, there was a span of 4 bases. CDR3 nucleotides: TGTGCCAGCAGCCAAGGTATCACTGAAGCTTTCTTT. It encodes CASSQGITEAFF.

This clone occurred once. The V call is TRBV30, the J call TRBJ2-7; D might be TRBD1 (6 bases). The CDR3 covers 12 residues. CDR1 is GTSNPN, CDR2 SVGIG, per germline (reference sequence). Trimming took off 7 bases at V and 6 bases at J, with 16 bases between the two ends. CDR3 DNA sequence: TGTGCCTCGAAAACCGGGACACCCGAGCAGTACTTC. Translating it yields CASKTGTPEQYF.

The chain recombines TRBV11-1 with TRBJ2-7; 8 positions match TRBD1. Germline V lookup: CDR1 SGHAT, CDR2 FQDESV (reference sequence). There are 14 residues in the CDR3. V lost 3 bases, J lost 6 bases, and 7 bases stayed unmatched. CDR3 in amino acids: CASSLGQVWGEQYF. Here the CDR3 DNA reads TGTGCCAGCAGCTTGGGACAGGTTTGGGGCGAGCAGTACTTC.